The 6 T cell receptor beta chains presented below share a single source sample, sequenced in a study of cytomegalovirus exposure and HLA in healthy donors. The PCR had 60 Vbeta and 13 Jbeta primers. The assay was immunoSEQ multiplex PCR, and TCRdb's table has in-frame clones only and misses some. This table holds about 110,000 clones, 75% found once. The sample taken for sequencing was PBMCs. The receptor set was obtained from a man between 40 and 49 years old in good health and CMV-seronegative.

The CDR3 spells CASSPGGRRNTEAFF. The CDR3 DNA is TGTGCCAGCAGCCCGGGGGGCCGCCGCAACACTGAAGCTTTCTTT. The chain combines TRBV5-6 with TRBJ1-1; TRBD1 is a possible D gene (6 bases). Germline CDR1 SGHDT, CDR2 YYEEEE. CDR3 length equals 15 residues. Trimming pared 4 bases from V and 2 bases from J, leaving 15 bases between.

The chain carries TRBV11-2 and TRBJ1-2, with 7 bases that match TRBD1. Looked up from germline, CDR1 is SGHAT and CDR2 is FQNNGV. The CDR3 is made up of 15 amino acids. Losses at the gene ends were 5 bases for V and 8 bases for J; bases not matched to a gene: 14. The CDR3 DNA reads TGTGCCAGCAGCCTTACTTCTACAGGGGTTTACGGCTACACCTTC. The encoded protein is CASSLTSTGVYGYTF.

The chain joins TRBV7-8 to TRBJ1-2; D is possibly TRBD1 (5 bases). V was trimmed by 3 bases and J by 8 bases, leaving 19 bases between them. The CDR3 is 15 residues long. CDR1 is SGHVS, CDR2 FQNEAQ, per germline. CDR3 region: CASSLSGTPRRGYTF. The DNA of the CDR3 is TGTGCCAGCAGCTTGTCCGGGACTCCAAGGAGGGGCTACACCTTC.

V and J are TRBV5-6 and TRBJ1-3; D uncertain. The CDR3 is 13 residues long. Trimming left V 4 bases short and J 3 bases short, with 8 bases between. Germline values: CDR1 SGHDT, CDR2 YYEEEE. The CDR3: CASSEDFGNTIYF. DNA of the CDR3: TGTGCCAGCAGCGAGGACTTTGGAAACACCATATATTTT.

The rearrangement links TRBV6-5 to TRBJ2-1; possible D gene TRBD1, 5 bases. CDR3 size: 15 residues. Germline CDR1 reads MNHEY; CDR2 reads SVGAGI. V lost 5 bases and J lost 3, with 14 bases in between. The CDR3 spells CASSAPQGGYNEQFF. In DNA form, the CDR3 reads TGTGCCAGCAGTGCCCCCCAGGGCGGCTACAATGAGCAGTTCTTC.

This rearrangement joins TRBV19 to TRBJ2-5, with a weak D call TRBD1 (5 bases). Trimming removed 3 bases at V and 1 base at J, with 15 bases between. CDR3 length equals 16 residues. The germline V gene has CDR1 LNHDA and CDR2 SQIVND (reference sequence). In DNA form, the CDR3 reads TGTGCCAGTAGTATGGCAGGGTTTTGGTCCCAAGAGACCCAGTACTTC. It yields the protein CASSMAGFWSQETQYF.